Shown below are 18 T cell receptor beta chains from a single sample sequenced in a study of cytomegalovirus exposure and HLA in healthy donors. A multiplex PCR was run with 60 Vbeta primers and 13 Jbeta primers. Assay: immunoSEQ multiplex PCR; the TCRdb copy retains only in-frame clones and omits some. The table shows under 150,000 clones, with more than 70% occurring only once. Sequenced input: PBMCs. The receptors originated from a man in his fifties or sixties in good health and CMV-seropositive.

The CDR3 nucleotides read TGCGCCAGCAGCTTTGGCCACCGGGACACCTCCTACGAGCAGTACTTC. It specifies CASSFGHRDTSYEQYF. The chain couples TRBV5-1 to TRBJ2-7, with D maybe TRBD1 (6 bases). CDR1 and CDR2 (germline): SGHRS, YFSETQ. V gave up 2 bases and J gave up 0 bases, with 15 bases separating them. The length of the CDR3 is 16 residues.

Comments on this clone: The junction does not match germline at one end; this may be a read error. The chain is built from TRBV11-2 and TRBJ1-1; D gene uncertain. The CDR3 has 13 amino acids. Germline V gene data show CDR1 as SGHAT and CDR2 as FQNNGV. The CDR3 DNA follows: TGTGCCAGCAGCGTAGAGGGTAGCTCTGAAGCTTTCTTT. Its protein product is CASSVEGSSEAFF.

This sequence joins TRBV6-6 and TRBJ2-7, with 7 bases aligning to TRBD1. After removal of 6 bases from V and 6 bases from J, the junction contained 11 bases not matched to a gene. CDR3 size: 14 residues. Germline values: CDR1 MNHNY, CDR2 SVGAGI (reference sequence). CDR3 nucleotides: TGTGCCAGCAGGCTGACGACAGGGATAGGCGAGCAGTACTTC. It is translated as CASRLTTGIGEQYF.

V usage is TRBV12-5 and J usage is TRBJ2-1; TRBD2 agrees at 13 bases. The ends lost 2 bases at V and 0 bases at J; junction bases unmatched: 4. Germline CDR1 LGHNT, CDR2 FRNRAP. The CDR3 loop spans 18 amino acids. The CDR3 sequence is CASGLLLAGGSSYNEQFF. CDR3 nucleotides: TGTGCTAGTGGTTTGCTACTAGCGGGAGGGAGCTCCTACAATGAGCAGTTCTTC.

This clone appeared once. V and J are TRBV5-1 and TRBJ2-3; D is perhaps TRBD2 (6 bases). The CDR3 runs to 14 residues. Trimming left V 0 bases short and J 5 bases short, with 10 bases between. The germline V gene encodes CDR1 SGHRS and CDR2 YFSETQ. The CDR3 DNA follows: TGCGCCAGCAGCTTGGCCTCGGAGGGAGATACGCAGTATTTT. It specifies CASSLASEGDTQYF.

The chain combines TRBV27 with TRBJ2-7, with TRBD2 identical over 9 bases. CDR1 and CDR2 (germline): MNHEY, SMNVEV (reference sequence). V lost 5 bases, J lost 4 bases, and 9 bases stayed unmatched. The CDR3 has 15 amino acids. CDR3 nucleotides: TGTGCCAGCAGTCTCTTAGCGGGAGTCAAGTACGAGCAGTACTTC. Protein sequence: CASSLLAGVKYEQYF.

The J gene is TRBJ2-3, the V gene TRBV27, with 7 bases lining up with TRBD1. This CDR3 is 13 amino acids long. Germline CDR1 MNHEY, CDR2 SMNVEV (reference sequence). V lost 9 bases and J lost 5; bases outside the gene matches: 8. This CDR3 reads CASIGTVGDTQYF. The CDR3, as DNA: TGTGCCAGTATTGGGACAGTAGGAGATACGCAGTATTTT.

V gene TRBV29-1 combines with J gene TRBJ2-1; perhaps TRBD2 as D (6 bases). The CDR3 is 14 amino acids. The germline CDR1 and CDR2 sequences are SQVTM and ANQGSEA. V dropped 4 bases and J dropped 3 bases, with 13 bases sitting between them. Written as DNA, the CDR3 is TGCAGCGTTGCGATGGCGGGGAGCTACAATGAGCAGTTCTTC. This codes for CSVAMAGSYNEQFF.

This chain joins TRBV7-9 and TRBJ1-1; 8 bases fit TRBD1. In germline, CDR1 is SEHNR, CDR2 FQNEAQ (reference sequence). Trimming cost V 3 bases and J 0 bases; bases outside gene matches: 6. This CDR3 has 16 residues. The CDR3 protein is CASSLGDRRMNTEAFF. CDR3 sequence (DNA): TGTGCCAGCAGCTTGGGGGACAGGAGAATGAACACTGAAGCTTTCTTT.

This sequence joins TRBV12-5 and TRBJ2-7; 9 bases align to TRBD1. The CDR3 contains 14 residues. V lost 6 bases, J lost 5 bases, and 8 bases stayed unmatched. Germline assignment: CDR1 LGHNT and CDR2 FRNRAP. As DNA, the CDR3 is TGTGCTAGTGGCCCCGGACAGGGGTACAACGAGCAGTACTTC. It specifies CASGPGQGYNEQYF. Filled out from reference TRBV12-5 and TRBJ2-7, the complete variable domain reads DARVTQTPRHKVTEMGQEVTMRCQPILGHNTVFWYRQTMMQGLELLAYFRNRAPLDDSGMPKDRFSAEMPDATLATLKIQPSEPRDSAVYFCASGPGQGYNEQYFGPGTRLTVT.

V is TRBV7-2 and J is TRBJ1-1; D remains ambiguous. With 0 bases removed from V and 6 bases from J, the gap between germline ends came to 11 bases. This CDR3 comprises 14 residues. CDR1 and CDR2 (germline): SGHTA, FQGNSA. The CDR3 region has the DNA TGTGCCAGCAGCTTAGCGCTGAGAACAGCTGAAGCTTTCTTT. As protein: CASSLALRTAEAFF.

The V call is TRBV28, the J call TRBJ1-5, with D perhaps TRBD1 (6 bases). The CDR3 sequence is 15 residues long. With 7 bases removed from V and 0 bases from J, the gap between germline ends came to 13 bases. Germline CDR1 is MDHEN and CDR2 is SYDVKM. The CDR3 nucleotides read TGTGCCAGCACCCGTATCAGGGGTAGCAATCAGCCCCAGCATTTT. It encodes CASTRIRGSNQPQHF.

The J gene is TRBJ1-2, the V gene TRBV6-5; 7 bases are shared with TRBD1. This CDR3 contains 14 residues. The junction had 2 bases not matched to a gene; V was cut back by 0 bases and J by 4 bases. Germline V CDR1 and CDR2: MNHEY, SVGAGI. The CDR3 DNA reads TGTGCCAGCAGTTACTCGAGGGACAGCTATGGCTACACCTTC. Translated: CASSYSRDSYGYTF.

The J gene is TRBJ2-2, the V gene TRBV7-2; 7 bases match TRBD1. The germline V gene encodes CDR1 SGHTA and CDR2 FQGNSA. Unmatched junction bases numbered 10, after V lost 7 bases and J lost 5 bases. The CDR3 has 15 amino acids. CDR3 nucleotides: TGTGCCAGCAACCAGGGACAGATAAGGACCGGGGAGCTGTTTTTT. Its translation: CASNQGQIRTGELFF.

This clone was picked up a small number of times. The rearrangement uses TRBV19 and TRBJ1-1; D ambiguous. The CDR3 consists of 15 residues. Germline CDR1 is LNHDA and CDR2 is SQIVND (reference sequence). V dropped 4 bases and J dropped 1 base, with 13 bases sitting between them. The DNA for the CDR3 is TGTGCCAGTAGTACTACTCGGGGTGGGAACACTGAAGCTTTCTTT. It yields the protein CASSTTRGGNTEAFF.

The rearrangement uses TRBV11-3 and TRBJ2-7; a weak D match, TRBD1 (5 bases). Trimming cost V 8 bases and J 5 bases, with 28 bases left between them. CDR1 is SGHNT, CDR2 YENEEA, per germline. The CDR3 contains 17 residues. The CDR3 region has the DNA TGTGCCAGCTCCAAAAGAAGGGGATTGGCAGGGCTCCACGAGCAGTACTTC. Amino acid sequence: CASSKRRGLAGLHEQYF.

The V gene is TRBV7-9, the J gene TRBJ2-2; maybe TRBD1 (5 bases). Trimming pared 5 bases from V and 3 bases from J, leaving 7 bases between. CDR1 is SEHNR, CDR2 FQNEAQ, per germline (reference sequence). The CDR3 is made up of 13 amino acids. The CDR3 is CASSPGYTGELFF. Here the CDR3 DNA reads TGTGCCAGCAGCCCAGGGTACACCGGGGAGCTGTTTTTT. Full variable domain (outside the CDR3, taken from reference TRBV7-9 and TRBJ2-2): DTGVSQNPRHKITKRGQNVTFRCDPISEHNRLYWYRQTLGQGPEFLTYFQNEAQLEKSRLLSDRFSAERPKGSFSTLEIQRTEQGDSAMYLCASSPGYTGELFFGEGSRLTVL.

This clone showed up just a few times. This chain joins TRBV5-1 and TRBJ1-1, with a tentative D call TRBD1 (5 bases). Germline V lookup: CDR1 SGHRS, CDR2 YFSETQ. Between the trimmed V and J ends, which lost 0 bases and 1 base, there was a span of 13 bases. The CDR3 spans 16 residues. The CDR3 sequence is CASSLGAGGGNTEAFF. CDR3 nucleotide sequence: TGCGCCAGCAGCTTGGGGGCCGGGGGTGGGAACACTGAAGCTTTCTTT.